The 23 T cell receptor beta chains below come from one sample, sequenced in a study of response to subunit inactivated influenza vaccine. TCRdb re-called the RT-PCR reads with MiXCR, one entry per CDR3 protein. This sample yields fewer than 650,000 distinct CDR3 sequences, of which 13% are seen a single time; around 14% belongs to the top ten. Specimen: PBMCs from blood, collected about 40 days after vaccination. These receptors were taken from a man between 50 and 59 years old who received an inactivated influenza vaccine.

This chain links TRBV7-2 with TRBJ2-3; 9 positions agree with TRBD1. Germline V gene sequence: CDR1 SGHTA, CDR2 FQGNSA. Unmatched junction bases numbered 5, after V lost 3 bases and J lost 4 bases. The CDR3 length is 15 residues. The CDR3 sequence is CASSFSGQGSDTQYF. The CDR3 coding sequence is TGTGCCAGCAGCTTTTCGGGACAGGGATCAGATACGCAGTATTTT.

Concerning this clonotype: Being one base from a much bigger clone, this may be a read error. This rearrangement joins TRBV5-1 to TRBJ2-3; unclear D gene. CDR3 size: 13 residues. Germline V gene lookup returns CDR1 SGHRS and CDR2 YFSETQ. The CDR3 loop is CPSSSSPTDTQYF. The CDR3 bases are TGCCCCAGCAGCTCCTCCCCCACAGATACGCAGTATTTT.

This clonotype was seen only a few times. V gene TRBV5-1 combines with J gene TRBJ1-1, with D unclear. Trimming removed 4 bases from V and 7 bases from J, with 11 bases in between. The CDR3 sequence is 12 residues long. Germline loops: CDR1 SGHRS, CDR2 YFSETQ. As DNA, the CDR3 is TGCGCCAGCAGCACAAGAGAGGGTGAAGCTTTCTTT. Its protein product is CASSTREGEAFF.

J is TRBJ2-1 and V is TRBV20-1, with D perhaps TRBD1 (6 bases). V lost 1 base and J 10 bases, leaving 14 bases between the germline ends. The CDR3 totals 13 residues. Germline V lookup: CDR1 DFQATT, CDR2 SNEGSKA (reference sequence). The CDR3: CSARVQGPQEQFF. CDR3 DNA: TGCAGTGCTAGAGTTCAGGGGCCTCAAGAGCAGTTCTTC.

The sample holds a few counts of this clonotype. The chain has TRBV29-1 and TRBJ2-7; TRBD1 agrees at 9 bases. Per germline, CDR1 SQVTM and CDR2 ANQGSEA. CDR3 length: 17 amino acids. J gave up 4 bases and V 1 base, and 14 bases lay outside the gene matches. The CDR3 DNA reads TGCAGCGTTGAAGCCCCGGACAGGGGAGGATTGGCTTACGAGCAGTACTTC. As protein: CSVEAPDRGGLAYEQYF.

This clonotype has ten or more counts. This sequence joins TRBV20-1 and TRBJ1-5; D is unclear. Germline loops: CDR1 DFQATT, CDR2 SNEGSKA (reference sequence). Deletions cut 1 base from V and 0 bases from J, with 4 bases between. The CDR3 consists of 13 residues. The CDR3: CSARGHSNQPQHF. DNA of the CDR3: TGCAGTGCTAGAGGCCATAGCAATCAGCCCCAGCATTTT.

V gene TRBV28 combines with J gene TRBJ2-2; TRBD2 aligns across 11 bases. CDR1 MDHEN and CDR2 SYDVKM come from the germline V gene. V shed 10 bases and J 0 bases; nucleotides not matched to a gene: 4. This CDR3 region has 15 residues. CDR3 nucleotide sequence: TGTGCCACCATGGGACTAGCGGCGAACACCGGGGAGCTGTTTTTT. Amino acids: CATMGLAANTGELFF.

This clonotype appeared many times. This chain joins TRBV6-5 and TRBJ1-1; the D gene is possibly TRBD1 (6 bases). V lost 0 bases, J lost 0 bases, and 11 bases lay in between. The CDR3 totals 16 residues. CDR1 is MNHEY and CDR2 is SVGAGI in the germline V gene. The CDR3 DNA reads as TGTGCCAGCAGTTACTCGCTCGGGACAATGAACACTGAAGCTTTCTTT. It specifies CASSYSLGTMNTEAFF.

The chain is built from TRBV3-1 and TRBJ1-2, with D tentatively TRBD1 (5 bases). Trimming took 5 bases from V and 6 from J, leaving 16 bases between them. Germline CDR1 LGHDT, CDR2 YNNKEL (reference sequence). CDR3 length equals 14 residues. The DNA of the CDR3 is TGTGCCAGCAGCGCTAGGGGATCATTCCATGGCTACACCTTC. Translated, it gives CASSARGSFHGYTF.

This clonotype was counted a few times. This chain connects TRBV29-1 to TRBJ2-7; the match to TRBD1 covers 9 bases. V trimming: 3 bases; J trimming: 2 bases; junction bases outside the gene matches: 8. The CDR3 runs to 15 residues. In germline, CDR1 is SQVTM, CDR2 ANQGSEA. For the CDR3, the DNA is TGCAGCGTTGAGAGAAGGGACAGGGCAACCTACGAGCAGTACTTC. Translated: CSVERRDRATYEQYF.

The rearrangement joins TRBV29-1 to TRBJ2-1; TRBD1 matches 7 bases. The CDR3 is 13 amino acids. Trimming removed 6 bases from V and 3 bases from J; junction bases left unmatched: 5. Looked up from germline, CDR1 is SQVTM and CDR2 is ANQGSEA. CDR3 protein: CSVGPGGYNEQFF. The CDR3 DNA sequence: TGCAGCGTCGGGCCAGGGGGCTACAATGAGCAGTTCTTC.

The chain couples TRBV7-6 to TRBJ2-7, with TRBD1 identical over 8 bases. V was pared by 6 bases and J by 2 bases, with 12 bases of the junction left unmatched. CDR1 SGHVS and CDR2 FNYEAQ come from the germline V gene. This CDR3 comprises 16 residues. CDR3 in DNA: TGTGCCAGCAGGTACCGGCTGGACAGGGCCACCTACGAGCAGTACTTC. Encoded protein: CASRYRLDRATYEQYF. Using reference TRBV7-6 and TRBJ2-7 for the parts outside the CDR3, the full variable domain is GAGVSQSPRYKVTKRGQDVALRCDPISGHVSLYWYRQALGQGPEFLTYFNYEAQQDKSGLPNDRFSAERPEGSISTLTIQRTEQRDSAMYRCASRYRLDRATYEQYFGPGTRLTVT.

The V gene is TRBV6-2 or TRBV6-3, the J gene TRBJ2-7; D tentatively reads TRBD1 or TRBD2 (5 bases each). V gave up 2 bases and J gave up 2 bases, with 16 bases separating them. The germline V gene encodes CDR1 MNHEY and CDR2 SVGEGT. The CDR3 consists of 16 residues. CDR3 DNA: TGTGCCAGCAGTTACGTTACCATGGGGGTCACCTACGAGCAGTACTTC. This gives the protein CASSYVTMGVTYEQYF.

This clonotype was observed a few times. The chain joins TRBV5-1 to TRBJ2-1, with 11 bases aligning to TRBD2. The CDR3 is 19 amino acids. Trimming cost V 1 base and J 0 bases; bases outside gene matches: 9. CDR1 and CDR2 from the germline V gene are SGHRS and YFSETQ. The CDR3 coding sequence is TGCGCCAGCAGCTTGAGGACTAGCGGGTTCCAGAGCTCCTACAATGAGCAGTTCTTC. Protein product: CASSLRTSGFQSSYNEQFF. The full variable domain, with the rest looked up from reference TRBV5-1 and TRBJ2-1, is KAGVTQTPRYLIKTRGQQVTLSCSPISGHRSVSWYQQTPGQGLQFLFEYFSETQRNKGNFPGRFSGRQFSNSRSEMNVSTLELGDSALYLCASSLRTSGFQSSYNEQFFGPGTRLTVL.

This clonotype was found many times. The chain employs TRBV29-1 and TRBJ1-1, with D possibly TRBD1 on 6 matching bases. The germline V gene encodes CDR1 SQVTM and CDR2 ANQGSEA. Deletions cut 0 bases from V and 4 bases from J, with 21 bases between. This CDR3 spans 17 amino acids. The CDR3 nucleotides are TGCAGCGTTGAAGATCCCGGGACAACCAGACCAGGCACTGAAGCTTTCTTT. This encodes CSVEDPGTTRPGTEAFF. Looking up the rest from reference TRBV29-1 and TRBJ1-1 gives the full variable domain: SAVISQKPSRDICQRGTSLTIQCQVDSQVTMMFWYRQQPGQSLTLIATANQGSEATYESGFVIDKFPISRPNLTFSTLTVSNMSPEDSSIYLCSVEDPGTTRPGTEAFFGQGTRLTVV.

This clonotype was observed at least ten times. The chain carries TRBV11-2 and TRBJ1-1; 7 nucleotides agree with TRBD1. J was trimmed by 5 bases and V by 5 bases; bases with no gene match: 8. This CDR3 has 14 residues. The germline gives CDR1 SGHAT, CDR2 FQNNGV. As DNA, the CDR3 is TGTGCCAGCAGCCCTCGGACAGGCTGGACTGAAGCTTTCTTT. It is translated as CASSPRTGWTEAFF.

This clonotype was seen a handful of times. V is TRBV4-2 and J is TRBJ2-2; D is perhaps TRBD1 or TRBD2 (5 bases each). This CDR3 is built from 15 residues. The V gene lost 4 bases and the J gene lost 7 bases, with 16 bases spanning the gap. CDR1 is LGHNA and CDR2 is YNFKEQ in the germline V gene. Here the CDR3 DNA reads TGTGCCAGCAGCCGCGACCGGGACGCCGGCGGGGAGCTGTTTTTT. This translates into CASSRDRDAGGELFF.

This clonotype was counted many times. The chain uses TRBV15 and TRBJ2-7; D is unresolved. V shed 1 base and J shed 0 bases, with 4 bases lying between them. The CDR3 spans 13 residues. The germline CDR1 and CDR2 sequences are LNHNV and YYDKDF (reference sequence). CDR3 loop: CATSRADSYEQYF. The CDR3 coding sequence is TGTGCCACCAGCAGAGCCGACTCCTACGAGCAGTACTTC.

This clonotype has just a few counts. CDR3 residues: CASSQDRVYGYTF. The CDR3 DNA reads as TGCGCCAGCAGCCAAGACAGGGTCTATGGCTACACCTTC. This chain uses TRBV4-3 with TRBJ1-2; D possibly corresponds to TRBD1 (5 bases). V lost 0 bases and J 4 bases, leaving 6 bases between the germline ends. Germline CDR1 reads LGHNA; CDR2 reads YSLEER. The CDR3 runs to 13 residues.

This clonotype was seen more than once but under ten times. The chain links TRBV10-3 to TRBJ1-1; maybe TRBD1 (5 bases). The V gene lost 6 bases and the J gene lost 1 base, with 9 bases spanning the gap. The germline CDR1 and CDR2 sequences are ENHRY and SYGVKD. The CDR3 covers 13 residues. CDR3 DNA: TGTGCCATCAGGGGACTCAGGAACACTGAAGCTTTCTTT. Protein sequence: CAIRGLRNTEAFF.

This chain connects TRBV4-1 to TRBJ2-2, with 8 bases that match TRBD2. There are 17 residues in the CDR3. The germline V gene has CDR1 MGHRA and CDR2 YSYEKL. V shed 4 bases and J 4 bases; nucleotides not matched to a gene: 11. DNA for the CDR3: TGCGCCAGCAGCCTGGGCCGGGGGGGCCGTGGCACCGGGGAGCTGTTTTTT. This gives the protein CASSLGRGGRGTGELFF.

J is TRBJ2-2 and V is TRBV19, with D unclear. CDR1 is LNHDA, CDR2 SQIVND, per germline (reference sequence). The CDR3 has 13 amino acids. Trimming pared 7 bases from V and 2 bases from J, leaving 8 bases between. The CDR3 loop is CASKPINTGELFF. DNA for the CDR3: TGTGCCAGTAAGCCGATCAACACCGGGGAGCTGTTTTTT. Using reference TRBV19 and TRBJ2-2 for the parts outside the CDR3, the full variable domain is DGGITQSPKYLFRKEGQNVTLSCEQNLNHDAMYWYRQDPGQGLRLIYYSQIVNDFQKGDIAEGYSVSREKKESFPLTVTSAQKNPTAFYLCASKPINTGELFFGEGSRLTVL.

This rearrangement joins TRBV20-1 to TRBJ2-2, with 9 nucleotides matching TRBD1. J gave up 4 bases and V 5 bases, and 5 bases lay outside the gene matches. Looked up from germline, CDR1 is DFQATT and CDR2 is SNEGSKA (reference sequence). The CDR3 has 14 amino acids. CDR3 bases: TGCAGTGCTCTGGACAGGGGTAGCACCGGGGAGCTGTTTTTT. It translates to CSALDRGSTGELFF.